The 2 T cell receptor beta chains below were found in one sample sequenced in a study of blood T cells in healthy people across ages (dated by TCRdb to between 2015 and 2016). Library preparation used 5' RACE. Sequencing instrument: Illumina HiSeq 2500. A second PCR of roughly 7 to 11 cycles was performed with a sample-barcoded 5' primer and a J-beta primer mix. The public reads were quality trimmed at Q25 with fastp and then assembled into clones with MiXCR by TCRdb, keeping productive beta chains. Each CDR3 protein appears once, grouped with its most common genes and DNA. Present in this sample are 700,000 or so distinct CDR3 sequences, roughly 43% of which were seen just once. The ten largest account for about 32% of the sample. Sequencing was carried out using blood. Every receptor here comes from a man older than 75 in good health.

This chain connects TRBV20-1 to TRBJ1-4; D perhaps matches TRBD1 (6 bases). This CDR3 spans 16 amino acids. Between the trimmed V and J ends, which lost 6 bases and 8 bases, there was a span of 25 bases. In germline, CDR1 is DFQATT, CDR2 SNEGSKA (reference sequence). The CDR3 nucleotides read TGCAGTGCGGAATTCTATTACAGTAGGGGGGAGGAAAAACTGTTTTTT. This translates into CSAEFYYSRGEEKLFF.

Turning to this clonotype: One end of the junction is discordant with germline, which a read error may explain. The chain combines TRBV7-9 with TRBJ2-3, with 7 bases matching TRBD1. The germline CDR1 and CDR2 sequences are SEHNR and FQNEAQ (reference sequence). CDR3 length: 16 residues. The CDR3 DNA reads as TGTGCCGGCAGCGCCAAGACAGGGTACGGCACAGATACGCAGTATTTT. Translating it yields CAGSAKTGYGTDTQYF. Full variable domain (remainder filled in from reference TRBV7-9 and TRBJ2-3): DTGVSQNPRHKITKRGQNVTFRCDPISEHNRLYWYRQTLGQGPEFLTYFQNEAQLEKSRLLSDRFSAERPKGSFSTLEIQRTEQGDSAMYLCAGSAKTGYGTDTQYFGPGTRLTVL.